Below are 5 T cell receptor beta chains sequenced from a single sample in a study of cytomegalovirus exposure and HLA in healthy donors. The table came from immunoSEQ multiplex PCR; TCRdb's copy has only in-frame clones and leaves some out. The table lists about 110,000 clones, approximately 85% of them singletons. Source material: PBMCs. The receptor source for this set is a woman between 18 and 30 years old in good health and CMV-seronegative.

CDR3 sequence reads: CASSQGGLYGVRGELFF. CDR3 coding DNA: TGCGCCAGCAGCCAAGGGGGGCTCTACGGTGTCCGCGGGGAGCTGTTTTTT. The rearrangement joins TRBV4-1 to TRBJ2-2; a weak D match, TRBD1 (6 bases). The germline V gene encodes CDR1 MGHRA and CDR2 YSYEKL. Trimming removed 1 base from V and 7 bases from J, with 19 bases in between. The CDR3 length is 17 residues.

The chain links TRBV27 to TRBJ1-5; 8 nucleotides agree with TRBD1. The trim removed 2 bases at V and 4 bases at J, leaving 19 bases unmatched. There are 20 residues in the CDR3. CDR1 and CDR2 from the germline V gene are MNHEY and SMNVEV (reference sequence). CDR3 in DNA: TGTGCCAGCAGTTTACGAGGAGACAGGGGCCGACCCTCTTCTAATCAGCCCCAGCATTTT. Translating it yields CASSLRGDRGRPSSNQPQHF.

This clone showed up just a few times. V usage is TRBV27 and J usage is TRBJ2-1; D might be TRBD2 (5 bases). The germline gives CDR1 MNHEY, CDR2 SMNVEV (reference sequence). This CDR3 has 14 residues. The ends were cut back, 6 bases at V and 6 bases at J, with 15 bases in the middle. In DNA form, the CDR3 reads TGTGCCAGCAGGCCCCCGATGCGGGTCAATGAGCAGTTCTTC. Protein sequence: CASRPPMRVNEQFF.

This chain connects TRBV7-7 to TRBJ2-5; D remains ambiguous. CDR1 and CDR2 (germline): SSHAT, FNYEAQ (reference sequence). Deletions cut 4 bases from V and 2 bases from J, with 8 bases between. This CDR3 region has 13 residues. CDR3 in DNA: TGTGCCAGCAGCTGGTCACTGCAAGAGACCCAGTACTTC. Encoded protein: CASSWSLQETQYF.

The V and J genes are TRBV6-1 and TRBJ2-1, with 11 bases that match TRBD2. This CDR3 is 15 amino acids long. Germline CDR1 is MNHNS and CDR2 is SASEGT. Unmatched junction bases numbered 7, after V lost 4 bases and J lost 8 bases. DNA for the CDR3: TGTGCCAGCAGTGTGATAGCGGGGGGGTCGGATGAGCAGTTCTTC. It is translated as CASSVIAGGSDEQFF.